Shown below are 22 T cell receptor beta chains from a single sample sequenced in a study of early T cells in non-severe SARS-CoV-2 infection. TCRdb reprocessed the 5' RACE reads with MiXCR, giving one entry per CDR3 protein. The table has some 62,000 distinct CDR3 sequences, more than 7% seen once. The sequences come from whole blood, collected at baseline. The receptor set was obtained from an adult who was a healthcare worker with PCR-confirmed SARS-CoV-2 infection or an uninfected control (not recorded which).

The chain employs TRBV29-1 and TRBJ2-1, with 11 bases identical to TRBD2. V was clipped by 7 bases and J by 2 bases; unmatched bases: 7. The CDR3 covers 15 residues. From germline, CDR1 is SQVTM and CDR2 ANQGSEA. The CDR3 nucleotides read TGCAGCGCCGACCTAGCGGGAGGACCCTACAATGAGCAGTTCTTC. It codes for CSADLAGGPYNEQFF.

This clonotype has only a few counts. The chain recombines TRBV7-9 with TRBJ2-3, with TRBD2 matching over 7 bases. CDR3 length equals 17 residues. V lost 1 base to trimming and J lost 2 bases; unmatched junction nucleotides: 9. CDR1 SEHNR and CDR2 FQNEAQ come from the germline V gene (reference sequence). In nucleotides, the CDR3 is TGTGCCAGCAGCTTAGGGCCTAGCGGAAGATCCACAGATACGCAGTATTTT. It is translated as CASSLGPSGRSTDTQYF.

This clonotype appeared a few times. This chain uses TRBV20-1 with TRBJ2-2; D is undetermined. Germline lookup yields CDR1 DFQATT and CDR2 SNEGSKA (reference sequence). Trimming took 3 bases from V and 0 from J, leaving 8 bases between them. The CDR3 extends over 14 amino acids. This CDR3 reads CSARRIANTGELFF. For the CDR3, the DNA is TGCAGTGCTAGGAGGATCGCGAACACCGGGGAGCTGTTTTTT.

The chain couples TRBV3-1 to TRBJ2-2, with 8 bases aligning to TRBD1. V shed 4 bases, J shed 7 bases, and the junction held 11 bases outside the gene matches. Per germline, CDR1 LGHDT and CDR2 YNNKEL (reference sequence). The CDR3 totals 16 residues. CDR3 bases: TGTGCCAGCAGCCCGGGGTGGACAGGGTTCGGCGGGGAGCTGTTTTTT. Translating it yields CASSPGWTGFGGELFF.

This clonotype was seen a few times. This chain uses TRBV5-1 with TRBJ2-3; 8 bases fit TRBD1. V dropped 5 bases and J dropped 5; count of bases not matched to a gene: 1. The germline CDR1 and CDR2 sequences are SGHRS and YFSETQ. CDR3 length equals 12 residues. The CDR3 DNA is TGCGCCAGCAGACAGGGGGAAGATACGCAGTATTTT. This encodes CASRQGEDTQYF.

This clonotype was recorded at least ten times. The chain has TRBV7-8 and TRBJ2-3; 12 nucleotides agree with TRBD2. The germline CDR1 and CDR2 sequences are SGHVS and FQNEAQ. CDR3 length equals 16 residues. V shed 1 base and J 4 bases; nucleotides not matched to a gene: 3. CDR3 region: CASSLVPSGRADTQYF. The DNA for the CDR3 is TGTGCCAGCAGCTTAGTCCCTAGCGGGAGGGCAGATACGCAGTATTTT. Full variable domain (outside the CDR3, taken from reference TRBV7-8 and TRBJ2-3): GAGVSQSPRYKVAKRGQDVALRCDPISGHVSLFWYQQALGQGPEFLTYFQNEAQLDKSGLPSDRFFAERPEGSVSTLKIQRTQQEDSAVYLCASSLVPSGRADTQYFGPGTRLTVL.

The chain is built from TRBV6-1 and TRBJ2-7; 9 nucleotides line up with TRBD1. This CDR3 is 14 amino acids long. With V trimmed by 6 bases and J by 4 bases, 7 bases remained unmatched. Germline V gene lookup returns CDR1 MNHNS and CDR2 SASEGT. The CDR3 DNA sequence: TGTGCCAGCAGCCGGGACAGGGTAGGATACGAGCAGTACTTC. It encodes CASSRDRVGYEQYF.

This clonotype was seen ten or more times. The chain couples TRBV7-9 to TRBJ2-7, with TRBD1 matching over 7 bases. The CDR3 is 16 amino acids. V shed 0 bases and J 1 base; nucleotides not matched to a gene: 6. CDR1 is SEHNR, CDR2 FQNEAQ, per germline (reference sequence). CDR3 in amino acids: CASSLAQGVKSYEQYF. The CDR3 DNA reads TGTGCCAGCAGCTTAGCGCAGGGGGTCAAATCCTACGAGCAGTACTTC.

This clonotype is deemed medium-sized (0.01 to 0.1%). The chain uses TRBV6-2 or TRBV6-3 and TRBJ2-5; D uncertain. V lost 2 bases and J 2 bases, leaving 3 bases between the germline ends. This CDR3 region has 12 residues. CDR1 and CDR2 from the germline V gene are MNHEY and SVGEGT. CDR3 loop: CASSYTQETQYF. As DNA, the CDR3 is TGTGCCAGCAGTTACACGCAAGAGACCCAGTACTTC.

This clonotype showed up just a few times. V usage is TRBV7-6 and J usage is TRBJ2-1, with TRBD2 matching 10 bases. J gave up 4 bases and V 5 bases, and 5 bases lay outside the gene matches. The CDR3 totals 15 residues. CDR1 SGHVS and CDR2 FNYEAQ come from the germline V gene. The CDR3 is CASSRRAGGYNEQFF. CDR3 nucleotides: TGTGCCAGCAGCCGGCGAGCGGGAGGGTACAATGAGCAGTTCTTC.

This clonotype was seen many times. The rearrangement links TRBV4-2 to TRBJ2-1; TRBD2 aligns across 10 bases. The CDR3 has 16 residues. Germline V gene lookup returns CDR1 LGHNA and CDR2 YNFKEQ. V lost 1 base, J lost 5 bases, and 5 bases stayed unmatched. The CDR3 is CASSQVWTSGNNEQFF. The CDR3 DNA follows: TGTGCCAGCAGCCAAGTATGGACTAGCGGAAACAATGAGCAGTTCTTC.

This clonotype was counted at least ten times. The chain links TRBV20-1 to TRBJ2-3, with 7 nucleotides matching TRBD2. V shed 7 bases and J 0 bases; nucleotides not matched to a gene: 4. Germline V lookup: CDR1 DFQATT, CDR2 SNEGSKA (reference sequence). The length of the CDR3 is 13 residues. CDR3 residues: CSVGLSSTDTQYF. CDR3 DNA sequence: TGCAGTGTGGGACTATCTAGCACAGATACGCAGTATTTT.

This clonotype was counted many times. V and J are TRBV29-1 and TRBJ1-2; possible D gene TRBD1, 6 bases. V was trimmed by 0 bases and J by 3 bases, leaving 8 bases between them. CDR3 length: 13 residues. Germline-derived CDR1 and CDR2 are SQVTM and ANQGSEA. The CDR3 sequence is CSVEDRQDYGYTF. The CDR3 DNA sequence: TGCAGCGTTGAAGATCGACAGGACTATGGCTACACCTTC. The variable domain in full, completed from reference TRBV29-1 and TRBJ1-2, reads SAVISQKPSRDICQRGTSLTIQCQVDSQVTMMFWYRQQPGQSLTLIATANQGSEATYESGFVIDKFPISRPNLTFSTLTVSNMSPEDSSIYLCSVEDRQDYGYTFGSGTRLTVV.

The chain employs TRBV20-1 and TRBJ2-7; possible D gene TRBD2, 6 bases. Trimming took off 2 bases at V and 6 bases at J, with 17 bases between the two ends. CDR1 and CDR2 (germline): DFQATT, SNEGSKA (reference sequence). The CDR3 runs to 14 residues. CDR3 sequence: CSARRPGGVPEQYF. CDR3 sequence (DNA): TGCAGTGCTAGACGCCCCGGCGGGGTGCCCGAGCAGTACTTC.

The rearrangement joins TRBV7-6 to TRBJ2-7, with D maybe TRBD2 (5 bases). Per germline, CDR1 SGHVS and CDR2 FNYEAQ. This CDR3 has 11 residues. V lost 8 bases to trimming and J lost 5 bases, with 10 bases between them. The CDR3 reads CASASGDEQYF. CDR3 nucleotides: TGTGCCAGCGCCAGCGGCGACGAGCAGTACTTC.

The rearrangement joins TRBV13 to TRBJ2-1; 13 bases agree with TRBD2. The CDR3 spans 17 residues. Germline values: CDR1 PRHDT, CDR2 FYEKMQ (reference sequence). The junction had 9 bases not matched to a gene; V was cut back by 3 bases and J by 7 bases. The CDR3 sequence is CASSLFPGTSGTNEQFF. In nucleotides, the CDR3 is TGTGCCAGCAGCTTGTTCCCCGGGACTAGCGGGACAAATGAGCAGTTCTTC.

V and J are TRBV3-1 and TRBJ2-3, with unresolved D. The CDR3 extends over 15 amino acids. From germline, CDR1 is LGHDT and CDR2 YNNKEL (reference sequence). V gave up 1 base and J gave up 2 bases, with 10 bases separating them. CDR3 residues: CASSQAEFVTDTQYF. The CDR3 nucleotides read TGTGCCAGCAGCCAAGCCGAGTTCGTCACAGATACGCAGTATTTT.

The J gene is TRBJ2-1, the V gene TRBV7-6; D gene unclear. The CDR3 is made up of 12 amino acids. V gave up 4 bases and J gave up 8 bases, with 9 bases separating them. CDR1 is SGHVS and CDR2 is FNYEAQ in the germline V gene. The CDR3 DNA reads as TGTGCCAGCAGCTCCCGTTTGGATGAGCAGTTCTTC. Protein sequence: CASSSRLDEQFF. Combining the CDR3 with reference TRBV7-6 and TRBJ2-1 gives the whole variable domain GAGVSQSPRYKVTKRGQDVALRCDPISGHVSLYWYRQALGQGPEFLTYFNYEAQQDKSGLPNDRFSAERPEGSISTLTIQRTEQRDSAMYRCASSSRLDEQFFGPGTRLTVL.

At least ten counts were recorded for this clonotype. The chain has TRBV6-1 and TRBJ1-1; D is perhaps TRBD1 (5 bases). The germline V gene encodes CDR1 MNHNS and CDR2 SASEGT. The CDR3 has 16 amino acids. Trimming removed 4 bases from V and 8 bases from J, with 23 bases in between. The CDR3 region has the DNA TGTGCCAGCAGTGTGAATACGGTCGGGACCTGGGCAGAAGCTTTCTTT. Its protein product is CASSVNTVGTWAEAFF.

The sample holds a few counts of this clonotype. The V and J genes are TRBV12-3 or TRBV12-4 and TRBJ2-1; D might be TRBD2 (5 bases). Deletions cut 3 bases from V and 5 bases from J, with 11 bases between. The CDR3 is made up of 14 amino acids. The DNA of the CDR3 is TGTGCCAGCAGTTTGTCGAGCGGAGACAATGAGCAGTTCTTC. This translates into CASSLSSGDNEQFF.

This clonotype was observed at least ten times. The chain has TRBV7-9 and TRBJ2-1, with 8 bases matching TRBD1. Trimming cost V 6 bases and J 4 bases; bases outside gene matches: 8. The CDR3 has 15 amino acids. The germline V gene has CDR1 SEHNR and CDR2 FQNEAQ (reference sequence). CDR3 nucleotide sequence: TGTGCCAGCAGGCCCGGACAGGGCCAATACAATGAGCAGTTCTTC. The encoded protein is CASRPGQGQYNEQFF.

The V and J genes are TRBV6-5 and TRBJ2-7; 9 bases are shared with TRBD1. Losses at the gene ends were 4 bases for V and 5 bases for J; bases not matched to a gene: 9. The germline gives CDR1 MNHEY, CDR2 SVGAGI. The CDR3 extends over 15 amino acids. CDR3 sequence (DNA): TGTGCCAGCAGTTCGTACAGGGGGCAGCGAAACGAGCAGTACTTC. It codes for CASSSYRGQRNEQYF.